The sequence of this T cell receptor (beta chain) was determined in a study of shared clonotypes between healthy human individuals. Generated by immunoSEQ multiplex PCR, the TCRdb table keeps only in-frame clones and is missing some. The data hold some 360,000 clones, with less than 75% observed a single time. The table lists this clone with a few counts. The ends were cut back, 2 bases at V and 4 bases at J, with 13 bases in the middle. This CDR3 is 14 amino acids long. Germline assignment: CDR1 SQVTM and CDR2 ANQGSEA. The receptor was isolated from a man aged 25 to 45 in good health. The chain links TRBV29-1 to TRBJ2-3, with D perhaps being TRBD1 or TRBD2 (6 bases each). Sample: memory CD4+ T cells sorted from blood. Specified subset: CD45RA-negative fraction. The CDR3, as DNA: TGCAGCGTTGAAAAGGGGGGCGGTGCAGATACGCAGTATTTT. Translation gives CSVEKGGGADTQYF.